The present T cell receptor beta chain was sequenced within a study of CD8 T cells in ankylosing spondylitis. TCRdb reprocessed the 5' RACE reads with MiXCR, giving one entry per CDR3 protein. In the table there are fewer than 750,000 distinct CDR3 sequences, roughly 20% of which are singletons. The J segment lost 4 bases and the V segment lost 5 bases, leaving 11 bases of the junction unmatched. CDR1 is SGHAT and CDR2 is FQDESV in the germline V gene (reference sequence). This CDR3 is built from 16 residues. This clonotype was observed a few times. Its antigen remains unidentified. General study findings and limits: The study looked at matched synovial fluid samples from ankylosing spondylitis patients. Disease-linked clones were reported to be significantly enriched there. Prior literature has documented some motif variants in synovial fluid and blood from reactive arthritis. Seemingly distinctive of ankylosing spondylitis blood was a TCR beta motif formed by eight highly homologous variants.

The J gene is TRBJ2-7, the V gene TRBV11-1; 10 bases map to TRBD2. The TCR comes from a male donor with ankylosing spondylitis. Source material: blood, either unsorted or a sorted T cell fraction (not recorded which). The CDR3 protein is CASSERPSGSFYEQYF. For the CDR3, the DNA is TGTGCCAGCAGCGAGAGGCCTAGCGGGAGTTTTTACGAGCAGTACTTC. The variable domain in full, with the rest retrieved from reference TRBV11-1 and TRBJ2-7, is EAEVAQSPRYKITEKSQAVAFWCDPISGHATLYWYRQILGQGPELLVQFQDESVVDDSQLPKDRFSAERLKGVDSTLKIQPAELGDSAMYLCASSERPSGSFYEQYFGPGTRLTVT.